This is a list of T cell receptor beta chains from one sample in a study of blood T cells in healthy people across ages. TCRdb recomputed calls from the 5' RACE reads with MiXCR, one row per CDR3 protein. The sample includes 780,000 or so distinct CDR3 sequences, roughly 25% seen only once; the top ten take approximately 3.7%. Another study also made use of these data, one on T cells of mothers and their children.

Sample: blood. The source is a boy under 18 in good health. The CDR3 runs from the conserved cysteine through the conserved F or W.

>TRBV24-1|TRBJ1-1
CATSRQGGTEAFF
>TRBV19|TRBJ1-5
CASSIEGVQPQHF
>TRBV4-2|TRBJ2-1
CASKRPEGDEQFF
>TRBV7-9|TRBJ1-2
CASSSQDRHYGYTF
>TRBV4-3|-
CASSQVTGGTYEQYF
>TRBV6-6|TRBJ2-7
CASVDRAGRRNEQYF
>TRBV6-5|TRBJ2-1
CASSYIPGQPRYNEQFF
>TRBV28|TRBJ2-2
CASRTPDYLNTGGLFF
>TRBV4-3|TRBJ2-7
CASSQDRGSYEQYF
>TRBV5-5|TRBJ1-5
CASSLNQNQPQHF
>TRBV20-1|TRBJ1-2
CSASLGRTGHYGYTF